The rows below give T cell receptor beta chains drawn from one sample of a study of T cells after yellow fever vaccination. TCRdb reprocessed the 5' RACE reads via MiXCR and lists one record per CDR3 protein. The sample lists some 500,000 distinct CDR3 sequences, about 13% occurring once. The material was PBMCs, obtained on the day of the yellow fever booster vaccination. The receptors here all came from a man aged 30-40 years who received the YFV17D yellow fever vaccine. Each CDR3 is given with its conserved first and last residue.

CASSQAPAGGPYEQYF	TRBV3-1	16	TRBJ2-7
CAISESSGEAFF	TRBV10-3	12	TRBJ1-1
CSVEDSVVETQYF	TRBV29-1	13	TRBJ2-5
CASSKVRDYEQYF	TRBV7-2	13	TRBJ2-7
CASSFQAGWVNTEAFF	TRBV7-2	16	TRBJ1-1
CASEGYSTEAFF	TRBV30	12	TRBJ1-1
CASSGPSIYQGSYNSPLHF	TRBV25-1	19	TRBJ1-6
CASSLLGQGMNTQYF	TRBV7-2	15	TRBJ2-3
CAWSRGGTGELFF	TRBV30	13	TRBJ2-2
CASSLAGEVYNEQFF	TRBV5-1	15	TRBJ2-1
CASSPQGREIFNEQFF	TRBV12-3/TRBV12-4	16	TRBJ2-1
CASSFNINSYEQYF	TRBV5-1	14	TRBJ2-7
CATSRDPSETRMYEQYF	TRBV15	17	TRBJ2-7
CASTEGLAGRNEQFF	TRBV19	15	TRBJ2-1
CASSPDSTVLTQYF	TRBV7-2	14	TRBJ2-3
CASSDSGQNEKLFF	TRBV18	14	TRBJ1-4
CASSENGAASNQPQHF	TRBV6-1	16	TRBJ1-5
CASRAGGSSSYEQYF	TRBV7-2	15	TRBJ2-7
CASSPGEQETQYF	TRBV4-1	13	TRBJ2-5
CASSLVVPGANVLTF	TRBV5-1	15	TRBJ2-6
CSVELWDQGRAGELFF	TRBV29-1	16	TRBJ2-2
CASSSSGGGSYEQYF	TRBV5-1	15	TRBJ2-7
CASSSPGGNSPLHF	TRBV12-3/TRBV12-4	14	TRBJ1-6
CASSLEVKSSYNEQFF	TRBV5-4	16	TRBJ2-1
CASSLPRTSGRGPNTGELFF	TRBV7-8	20	TRBJ2-2
CSVSDGVNSPLHF	TRBV29-1	13	TRBJ1-6
CASSSSHGTEAFF	TRBV7-3	13	TRBJ1-1
CASSPKRYNEQFF	TRBV14	13	TRBJ2-1
CSAKHGQLQETQYF	TRBV20-1	14	TRBJ2-5
CASSIAGSYEQYF	TRBV6-2/TRBV6-3	13	TRBJ2-7
CASSTQTGLSYEQYF	TRBV5-4	15	TRBJ2-7
CRASQGSTDTQYF	TRBV20-1	13	TRBJ2-3
CASRNRGPLSGANVLTF	TRBV7-2	17	TRBJ2-6
CSARDPRSWDTQYF	TRBV20-1	14	TRBJ2-3
CASSIDRLAGPYEQYF	TRBV19	16	TRBJ2-7
CASTGLAGGIYEQYF	TRBV5-1	15	TRBJ2-7
CASSPVGSGNLLF	TRBV14	13	TRBJ2-3
CASSGIEGLGRGQETQYF	TRBV5-1	18	TRBJ2-5
CASSPKARKAGDAFF	TRBV5-1	15	TRBJ1-1
CASSQPFNYGYTF	TRBV14	13	TRBJ1-2
CASSLAKSVVGSSYNEQFF	TRBV7-3	19	TRBJ2-1
CASSSLSGSAGTQYF	TRBV9	15	TRBJ2-3
CASADRENTYEQYF	TRBV7-2	14	TRBJ2-7
CASSLLAGASTDTQYF	TRBV7-8	16	TRBJ2-3
CASSQTLSGANVLTF	TRBV6-2/TRBV6-3	15	TRBJ2-6
CASSQQDRGYGYTF	TRBV3-1	14	TRBJ1-2
CASSPNPSGRATDTQYF	TRBV18	17	TRBJ2-3
CASSSRPGLPGEQYF	TRBV23-1	15	TRBJ2-7
CASRGGGSYEQYF	TRBV6-6	13	TRBJ2-7
CASSFVGPYNEQFF	TRBV12-3/TRBV12-4	14	TRBJ2-1
CASSGGGGLAGELFF	TRBV7-2	15	TRBJ2-2
CSARGFNEKLFF	TRBV20-1	12	TRBJ1-4
CSAHGLTISYEQYF	TRBV20-1	14	TRBJ2-7
CATSRDPPPQPLHF	TRBV15	14	TRBJ1-6